Shown below are 14 T cell receptor beta chains from a single sample sequenced in a study of shared clonotypes between healthy human individuals. Libraries were prepared by immunoSEQ multiplex PCR; TCRdb keeps only in-frame clonotypes and omits some of them. The data show hundreds of thousands of clones, approximately 96% seen once. Positive CCR7 selection of CD45RO-negative cells yielded the naive CD8 cells, and terminally differentiated effector memory CD45RA+ cells were excluded. Sequencing was performed on naive CD8+ T cells sorted from blood. The receptors come from a woman in her 30s in good health.

V is TRBV16 and J is TRBJ1-5; tentatively, D is TRBD1 (6 bases). The CDR3 has 15 residues. The V and J ends lost 2 bases and 5 bases respectively, with 13 bases between them. CDR1 is KGHSY, CDR2 FQNENV, per germline. For the CDR3, the DNA is TGTGCCAGCAGCCAAAATGATGGGGGCGATCAGCCCCAGCATTTT. Its protein product is CASSQNDGGDQPQHF.

J is TRBJ2-1 and V is TRBV5-1; D gene unclear. The CDR3 contains 12 residues. Trimming took off 0 bases at V and 7 bases at J, with 5 bases between the two ends. The V gene's germline CDR1 is SGHRS and CDR2 YFSETQ. CDR3 residues: CASSLGANEQFF. In DNA form, the CDR3 reads TGCGCCAGCAGCTTGGGGGCAAATGAGCAGTTCTTC.

V gene TRBV6-6 combines with J gene TRBJ1-1; the match to TRBD1 covers 11 bases. Germline loops: CDR1 MNHNY, CDR2 SVGAGI (reference sequence). V was clipped by 8 bases and J by 5 bases; unmatched bases: 10. This CDR3 region has 15 residues. CDR3 region: CASCRFGTGGTEAFF. As DNA, the CDR3 is TGTGCCAGCTGTCGATTTGGGACAGGGGGAACTGAAGCTTTCTTT.

This clone was seen just once. CDR3 sequence (DNA): TGTGCCAGCAGCTATAGCAATCAGCCCCAGCATTTT. This translates into CASSYSNQPQHF. The rearrangement links TRBV7-9 to TRBJ1-5; D remains unclear. Germline loops: CDR1 SEHNR, CDR2 FQNEAQ (reference sequence). The CDR3 is 12 amino acids. With 4 bases removed from V and 0 bases from J, the gap between germline ends came to 1 base.

This clone was observed a single time. This rearrangement joins TRBV11-2 to TRBJ1-2; 10 bases are a match to TRBD1. CDR3 length: 16 amino acids. With 1 base clipped from V and 6 bases from J, the junction kept 8 bases outside the gene matches. Germline V gives CDR1 SGHAT, CDR2 FQNNGV. The CDR3 bases are TGTGCCAGCAGCTTAGGGCCGGGGACAGGGGATAATGGCTACACCTTC. Protein: CASSLGPGTGDNGYTF.

The V gene is TRBV10-2, the J gene TRBJ2-7; D may correspond to TRBD1 or TRBD2 (5 bases each). Germline lookup yields CDR1 WSHSY and CDR2 SAAADI. V was clipped by 0 bases and J by 3 bases, with 18 bases between them. The CDR3 consists of 17 residues. The CDR3 sequence is CASSESRVRDLGYEQYF. In nucleotides, the CDR3 is TGCGCCAGCAGTGAGTCGAGAGTACGGGACCTGGGCTACGAGCAGTACTTC.

This clone was recorded a few times. The chain joins TRBV4-2 to TRBJ1-2; 7 bases are a match to TRBD1. V lost 4 bases, J lost 4 bases, and 6 bases stayed unmatched. The CDR3 extends over 14 amino acids. Germline V gene data show CDR1 as LGHNA and CDR2 as YNFKEQ. The CDR3 is CASSPSDRIYGYTF. CDR3 in DNA: TGTGCCAGCAGCCCTTCGGACAGGATCTATGGCTACACCTTC.

V gene TRBV27 combines with J gene TRBJ2-5; the match to TRBD2 covers 10 bases. With the DNA end fitting TRBJ2-7 better, the J assignment may be wrong. CDR1 is MNHEY and CDR2 is SMNVEV in the germline V gene (reference sequence). The CDR3 has 14 amino acids. Here the CDR3 reads CASSSWTSGYEQYF. DNA of the CDR3: TGTGCCAGCAGTTCCTGGACTAGCGGATACGAGCAGTACTTC.

The V and J genes are TRBV5-8 and TRBJ1-5, with 8 bases matching TRBD1. Germline CDR1 reads SGHTS; CDR2 reads YDEGEE. The CDR3 runs to 19 residues. The ends lost 2 bases at V and 2 bases at J; junction bases unmatched: 15. The CDR3 reads CASSLKQDRAVRGNQPQHF. The CDR3, as DNA: TGTGCCAGCAGCTTAAAACAGGACAGGGCTGTGCGGGGCAATCAGCCCCAGCATTTT.

This rearrangement joins TRBV6-5 to TRBJ2-2; tentative D call: TRBD2 (5 bases). V was shortened by 4 bases and J by 7 bases, with 16 bases between the two germline ends. The CDR3 spans 15 residues. Germline-derived CDR1 and CDR2 are MNHEY and SVGAGI. This chain's CDR3 is CASSLSGESRGELFF. The CDR3 nucleotides are TGTGCCAGCAGTTTATCCGGGGAGTCACGCGGGGAGCTGTTTTTT.

This clone appeared a single time. The rearrangement joins TRBV7-9 to TRBJ2-7; D is unclear. V was shortened by 5 bases and J by 3 bases, with 8 bases between the two germline ends. The CDR3 runs to 12 residues. The germline CDR1 and CDR2 sequences are SEHNR and FQNEAQ (reference sequence). CDR3 sequence reads: CASSPARYEQYF. CDR3 coding DNA: TGTGCCAGCAGCCCCGCCCGCTACGAGCAGTACTTC.

V gene TRBV27 combines with J gene TRBJ2-7; 9 positions match TRBD1. The germline V gene has CDR1 MNHEY and CDR2 SMNVEV (reference sequence). J was trimmed by 0 bases and V by 8 bases; bases with no gene match: 8. This CDR3 has 15 residues. Here the CDR3 reads CASALTGGVSYEQYF. The CDR3 nucleotides are TGTGCCAGCGCCCTCACAGGGGGCGTCTCCTACGAGCAGTACTTC.

This clone was detected only once. The genes are TRBV4-2 and TRBJ2-7; 12 bases are shared with TRBD1. The J segment lost 3 bases and the V segment lost 4 bases, leaving 7 bases of the junction unmatched. The CDR3 spans 16 residues. CDR1 and CDR2 (germline): LGHNA, YNFKEQ. This CDR3 reads CASSPSGTGGIYEQYF. In DNA, the CDR3 is TGTGCCAGCAGCCCCTCCGGGACAGGGGGCATCTACGAGCAGTACTTC.

The chain uses TRBV9 and TRBJ2-3; the match to TRBD2 covers 7 bases. This CDR3 region has 15 residues. The germline CDR1 and CDR2 sequences are SGDLS and YYNGEE. The J segment lost 4 bases and the V segment lost 0 bases, leaving 5 bases of the junction unmatched. The CDR3 bases are TGTGCCAGCAGCGTAGGCAGCGGGAAGGCAGATACGCAGTATTTT. The encoded protein is CASSVGSGKADTQYF.